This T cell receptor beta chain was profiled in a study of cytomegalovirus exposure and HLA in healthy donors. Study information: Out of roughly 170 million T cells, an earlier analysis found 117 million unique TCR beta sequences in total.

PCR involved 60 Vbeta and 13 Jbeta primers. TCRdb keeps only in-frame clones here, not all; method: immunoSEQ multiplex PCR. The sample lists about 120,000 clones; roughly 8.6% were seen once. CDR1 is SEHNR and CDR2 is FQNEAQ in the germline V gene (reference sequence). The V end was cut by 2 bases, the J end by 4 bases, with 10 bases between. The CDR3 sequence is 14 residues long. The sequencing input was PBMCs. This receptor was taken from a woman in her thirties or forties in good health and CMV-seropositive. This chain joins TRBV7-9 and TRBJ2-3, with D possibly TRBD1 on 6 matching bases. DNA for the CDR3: TGTGCCAGCAGCTTAACAGGGTTTGCAGATACGCAGTATTTT. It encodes CASSLTGFADTQYF.